This TCR beta chain originates from a study of cytomegalovirus exposure and HLA in healthy donors. Study-wide results and caveats: Most TCR sequences showed up rarely, but some public TCRs showed up in many donors. Available immune exposure information was restricted to CMV serostatus only.

The CDR3 consists of 14 residues. J lost 2 bases, V lost 2 bases, and 3 bases had no gene match. The V gene's germline CDR1 is SGDLS and CDR2 YYNGEE. The PCR made use of 60 Vbeta and 13 Jbeta primers. Data came from immunoSEQ multiplex PCR; TCRdb stores just in-frame clones and leaves some out. The sample yields 150,000 to 200,000 clones, about 75% seen once. With regard to this clone: Its target is not known.

The TCR sequence derives from a female donor in good health and CMV-seronegative. The sample was PBMCs. The V call is TRBV9, the J call TRBJ2-5; 7 nucleotides line up with TRBD2. The CDR3 spells CASSVSGPQETQYF. The CDR3 DNA is TGTGCCAGCAGCGTTAGCGGGCCTCAAGAGACCCAGTACTTC.